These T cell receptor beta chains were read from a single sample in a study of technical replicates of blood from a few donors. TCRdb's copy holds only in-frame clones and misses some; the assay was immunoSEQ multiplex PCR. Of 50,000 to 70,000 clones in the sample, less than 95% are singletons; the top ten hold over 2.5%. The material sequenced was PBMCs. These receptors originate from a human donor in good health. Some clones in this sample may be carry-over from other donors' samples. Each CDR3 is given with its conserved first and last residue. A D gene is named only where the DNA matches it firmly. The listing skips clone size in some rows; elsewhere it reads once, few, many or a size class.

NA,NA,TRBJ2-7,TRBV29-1,CSVVDDRTYEQYF,TGCAGCGTTGTCGATGACAGGACCTACGAGCAGTACTTC
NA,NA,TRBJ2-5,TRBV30,CAWSGTTGIQETQYF,TGTGCCTGGAGTGGCACCACAGGGATCCAAGAGACCCAGTACTTC
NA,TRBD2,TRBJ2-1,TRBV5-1,CASSMGLAGGPEDEQFF,TGCGCCAGCAGCATGGGACTAGCGGGGGGGCCCGAGGATGAGCAGTTCTTC
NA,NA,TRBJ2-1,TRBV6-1,CASSERGTHEQFF,TGTGCCAGCAGTGAACGGGGGACCCATGAGCAGTTCTTC
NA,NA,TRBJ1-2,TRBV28,CASSVTRGRVGYTF,TGTGCCAGCAGTGTAACCCGAGGCAGGGTTGGCTACACCTTC
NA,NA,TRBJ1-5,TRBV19,CASRGNNQPQHF,TGTGCCAGTAGGGGCAATAATCAGCCCCAGCATTTT
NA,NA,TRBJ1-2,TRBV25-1,CASSSSTEDPFGYTF,TGTGCCAGCAGTTCCTCGACGGAGGACCCCTTTGGCTACACCTTC
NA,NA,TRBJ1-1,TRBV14,CASSQRNSMNTEAFF,TGTGCCAGCAGCCAACGGAACAGTATGAACACTGAAGCTTTCTTT
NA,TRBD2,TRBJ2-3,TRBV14,CASSRQRGGRGDTQYF,TGTGCCAGCAGCCGACAGCGGGGGGGCCGGGGAGATACGCAGTATTTT
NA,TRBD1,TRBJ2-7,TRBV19,CASSIDPTGDYEQYF,TGTGCCAGTAGTATAGATCCCACAGGGGACTACGAGCAGTACTTC
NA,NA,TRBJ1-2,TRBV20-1,CGFQGNYGYTF,TGCGGATTCCAGGGGAACTATGGCTACACCTTC
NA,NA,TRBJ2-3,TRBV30,CAWSVVVNSLLPDTQYF,TGTGCCTGGAGTGTGGTTGTCAACAGCCTCCTTCCAGATACGCAGTATTTT
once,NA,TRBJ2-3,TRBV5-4,CASTGQRNTDTQYF,TGTGCCAGCACCGGGCAGCGGAACACAGATACGCAGTATTTT
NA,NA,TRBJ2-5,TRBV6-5,CASSYGIQETQYF,TGTGCCAGCAGTTACGGCATCCAAGAGACCCAGTACTTC
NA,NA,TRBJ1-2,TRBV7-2,CASSPQGSGYGYTF,TGTGCCAGCAGCCCTCAGGGCTCAGGCTATGGCTACACCTTC
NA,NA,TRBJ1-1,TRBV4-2,CASSQSQDTEAFF,TGTGCCAGCAGCCAATCACAGGACACTGAAGCTTTCTTT
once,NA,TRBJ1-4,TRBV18,CASSPSTLVLNEKLFF,TGTGCCAGCTCACCATCAACTCTTGTGCTTAATGAAAAACTGTTTTTT
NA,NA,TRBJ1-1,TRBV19,CASIPSVNTEAFF,TGTGCCAGTATCCCCTCGGTGAACACTGAAGCTTTCTTT
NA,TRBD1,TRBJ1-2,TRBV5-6,CASSAGTGTYNYGYTF,TGTGCCAGCAGCGCCGGGACAGGGACTTATAACTATGGCTACACCTTC
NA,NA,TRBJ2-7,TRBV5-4,CASSLVGAGADYEQYF,TGTGCCAGCAGCTTGGTTGGTGCGGGGGCGGACTACGAGCAGTACTTC
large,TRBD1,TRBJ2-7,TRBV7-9,CASSLRDRVGEQYF,TGTGCCAGCAGCCTCCGGGACAGGGTTGGCGAGCAGTACTTC
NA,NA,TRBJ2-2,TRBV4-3,CASSQGLYTGELFF,TGCGCCAGCAGCCAAGGTCTCTACACCGGGGAGCTGTTTTTT
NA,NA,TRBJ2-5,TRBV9,CASSVGGTLLPEYF,TGTGCCAGCAGCGTAGGTGGGACTCTTTTACCCGAGTACTTC
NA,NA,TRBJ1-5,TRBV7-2,CASSSDFSNQPQHF,TGTGCCAGCAGCTCCGACTTTAGCAATCAGCCCCAGCATTTT
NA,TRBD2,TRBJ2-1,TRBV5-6,CASSLTYSGGIVDEQFF,TGTGCCAGCAGCTTAACTTATAGCGGGGGGATTGTGGATGAGCAGTTCTTC
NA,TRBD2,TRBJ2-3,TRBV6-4,CASSGLAGDQTQYF,TGTGCCAGCAGTGGGCTAGCGGGAGATCAGACGCAGTATTTT
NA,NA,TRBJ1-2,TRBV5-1,CASSATVVYGYTF,TGCGCCAGCAGCGCGACAGTGGTCTATGGCTACACCTTC
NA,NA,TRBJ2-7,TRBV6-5,CASSFRGRGTYEQYF,TGTGCCAGCAGCTTCAGGGGTAGGGGAACCTACGAGCAGTACTTC
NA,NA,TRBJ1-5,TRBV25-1,CASSDAGDSNQPQHF,TGTGCCAGCAGTGATGCCGGGGATAGCAATCAGCCCCAGCATTTT
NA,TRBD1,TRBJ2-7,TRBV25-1,CASSESGRGTYEQYF,TGTGCCAGCAGTGAATCGGGCAGGGGGACCTACGAGCAGTACTTC
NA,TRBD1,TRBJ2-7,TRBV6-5,CASSPGTVNEQYF,TGTGCCAGCAGTCCCGGGACAGTCAACGAGCAGTACTTC
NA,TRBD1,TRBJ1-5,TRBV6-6,CASSYSGQFNQPQHF,TGTGCCAGCAGTTACTCGGGACAGTTCAATCAGCCCCAGCATTTT
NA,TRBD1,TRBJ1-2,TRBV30,CAWSLQGAYGYTF,TGTGCCTGGAGCCTACAGGGGGCTTATGGCTACACCTTC
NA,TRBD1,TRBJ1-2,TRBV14,CASSPTGGYGYGYTF,TGTGCCAGCAGCCCGACAGGGGGCTATGGCTATGGCTACACCTTC
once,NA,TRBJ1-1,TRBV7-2,CASSFLGSGMTEAFF,TGTGCCAGCAGCTTCTTGGGGTCGGGGATGACTGAAGCTTTCTTT
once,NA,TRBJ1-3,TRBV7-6,CASSRWGVDSGNTIYF,TGTGCCAGCAGCCGATGGGGGGTAGACTCTGGAAACACCATATATTTT
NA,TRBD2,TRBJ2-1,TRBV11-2,CASSLQTGLANEQFF,TGTGCCAGCAGCTTACAAACGGGACTAGCGAATGAGCAGTTCTTC
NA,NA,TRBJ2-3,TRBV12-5,CASGGETRTDTQYF,TGTGCTAGTGGTGGGGAAACTAGGACAGATACGCAGTATTTT
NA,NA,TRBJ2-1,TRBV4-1,CASSLSGLEIYNEQFF,TGCGCCAGCAGCCTTAGCGGCCTGGAGATTTACAATGAGCAGTTCTTC
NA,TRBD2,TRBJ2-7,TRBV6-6,CASDPGGATYEQYF,TGTGCCAGCGACCCCGGGGGGGCAACCTACGAGCAGTACTTC
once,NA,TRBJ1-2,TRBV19,CASYNREYGYTF,TGTGCCAGTTATAACAGGGAGTATGGCTACACCTTC
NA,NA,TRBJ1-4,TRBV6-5,CASSYSPSGTNEKLFF,TGTGCCAGCAGTTATAGCCCCAGTGGGACTAATGAAAAACTGTTTTTT
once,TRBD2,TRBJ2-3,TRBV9,CASSVVGRGGTDTQYF,TGTGCCAGCAGCGTAGTCGGACGGGGGGGCACAGATACGCAGTATTTT
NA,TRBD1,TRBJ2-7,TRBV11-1,CASSFDRGLFEQYF,TGTGCCAGCAGCTTCGACAGGGGGCTTTTCGAGCAGTACTTC
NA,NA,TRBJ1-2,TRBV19,CASRSPDGYTF,TGTGCCAGTAGATCCCCGGATGGCTACACCTTC
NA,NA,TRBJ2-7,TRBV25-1,CASSADTLLGEQYF,TGTGCCAGCAGTGCAGACACTCTCTTGGGTGAGCAGTACTTC
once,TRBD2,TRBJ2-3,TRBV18,CASSPPREGRDTQYF,TGTGCCAGCTCACCACCTAGGGAGGGGAGAGATACGCAGTATTTT
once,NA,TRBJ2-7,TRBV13,CASRAGSSYEQYF,TGTGCCAGCAGGGCGGGAAGCTCCTACGAGCAGTACTTC
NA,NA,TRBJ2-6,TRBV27,CASSARTARSGANVLTF,TGTGCCAGCAGCGCTCGGACAGCTCGCTCTGGGGCCAACGTCCTGACTTTC
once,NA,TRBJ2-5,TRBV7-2,CASSPQRHSLGETQYF,TGTGCCAGCAGCCCCCAGCGGCATAGTTTGGGGGAGACCCAGTACTTC
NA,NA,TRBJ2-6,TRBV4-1,CASSHGPADSGANVLTF,TGCGCCAGCAGCCACGGTCCAGCGGACTCTGGGGCCAACGTCCTGACTTTC